The 13 T cell receptor beta chains below all came from one sample that was sequenced in a study of control samples from healthy donors and cancer patients. Some clones are missing from TCRdb's copy, which holds only in-frame ones; the method was immunoSEQ multiplex PCR. The sample includes around 200,000 clones, just under 95% of them seen just once. The specimen was blood. These receptors originate from a man aged 45-65 years in good health.

The CDR3 sequence: CASSLPQGYNEQFF. Written as DNA, the CDR3 is TGCGCCAGCAGCTTACCCCAGGGGTACAATGAGCAGTTCTTC. The J gene is TRBJ2-1, the V gene TRBV5-1; maybe TRBD1 (6 bases). Trimming stripped 2 bases from V and 4 bases from J, with 10 bases between. Looked up from germline, CDR1 is SGHRS and CDR2 is YFSETQ. The CDR3 has 14 residues. The full variable domain, completed using reference TRBV5-1 and TRBJ2-1, is KAGVTQTPRYLIKTRGQQVTLSCSPISGHRSVSWYQQTPGQGLQFLFEYFSETQRNKGNFPGRFSGRQFSNSRSEMNVSTLELGDSALYLCASSLPQGYNEQFFGPGTRLTVL.

The V and J genes are TRBV9 and TRBJ2-3; 7 positions agree with TRBD1. The J segment lost 4 bases and the V segment lost 3 bases, leaving 8 bases of the junction unmatched. The germline gives CDR1 SGDLS, CDR2 YYNGEE. The CDR3 is 15 amino acids. The CDR3 loop reads CASSATRQGADTQYF. CDR3 DNA sequence: TGTGCCAGCAGCGCTACCCGACAGGGCGCAGATACGCAGTATTTT.

This chain links TRBV11-2 with TRBJ1-3, with 8 bases lining up with TRBD1. CDR3 size: 16 residues. The germline CDR1 and CDR2 sequences are SGHAT and FQNNGV. The J segment lost 3 bases and the V segment lost 1 base, leaving 5 bases of the junction unmatched. The CDR3 spells CASSLVQGAGGNTIYF. The CDR3 bases are TGTGCCAGCAGCTTAGTCCAGGGGGCCGGTGGAAACACCATATATTTT.

This rearrangement joins TRBV28 to TRBJ1-5, with 7 bases lining up with TRBD1. The CDR3 spans 14 residues. The J segment lost 4 bases and the V segment lost 6 bases, leaving 6 bases of the junction unmatched. From germline, CDR1 is MDHEN and CDR2 SYDVKM. CDR3 coding DNA: TGTGCCAGCAGGCCCGGGACAGTGAATCAGCCCCAGCATTTT. This gives the protein CASRPGTVNQPQHF.

The chain joins TRBV5-1 to TRBJ1-1; TRBD1 is a possible D gene (5 bases). CDR1 SGHRS and CDR2 YFSETQ come from the germline V gene. V dropped 1 base and J dropped 4 bases, with 14 bases sitting between them. This CDR3 is 15 amino acids long. In nucleotides, the CDR3 is TGCGCCAGCAGCTTGTCGCGGGGCCTTAGCACTGAAGCTTTCTTT. Translating gives CASSLSRGLSTEAFF.

In regard to this clone: The same CDR3 arises from other DNA sequences in this sample as well. This rearrangement joins TRBV7-2 to TRBJ2-2; 9 bases are shared with TRBD2. V shed 5 bases and J 0 bases; nucleotides not matched to a gene: 4. Germline V lookup: CDR1 SGHTA, CDR2 FQGNSA. CDR3 length equals 16 residues. This CDR3 reads CASSPSGGSNTGELFF. The CDR3 DNA is TGTGCCAGCAGCCCGAGCGGGGGGTCGAACACCGGGGAGCTGTTTTTT.

The J gene is TRBJ2-2, the V gene TRBV28; no clear D gene. Germline CDR1 is MDHEN and CDR2 is SYDVKM. Trimming left V 9 bases short and J 0 bases short, with 8 bases between. This CDR3 is 13 amino acids long. The CDR3 here is CASTFSNTGELFF. CDR3 bases: TGTGCCAGTACCTTTTCGAACACCGGGGAGCTGTTTTTT.

The chain uses TRBV6-2 or TRBV6-3 and TRBJ1-1; D is uncertain. CDR3 size: 14 residues. The V gene's germline CDR1 is MNHEY and CDR2 SVGEGT. V dropped 3 bases and J dropped 2 bases, with 10 bases sitting between them. CDR3 sequence reads: CASSYNRANTEAFF. The CDR3 nucleotides read TGTGCCAGCAGTTATAACAGAGCCAACACTGAAGCTTTCTTT.

This sequence joins TRBV13 and TRBJ2-1; TRBD2 matches at 14 bases. V was pared by 6 bases and J by 10 bases, with 5 bases of the junction left unmatched. Germline V CDR1 and CDR2: PRHDT, FYEKMQ (reference sequence). This CDR3 is 14 amino acids long. CDR3 loop: CASRRLAGGQEQFF. CDR3 DNA sequence: TGTGCCAGCAGGAGACTAGCGGGGGGGCAAGAGCAGTTCTTC.

This chain links TRBV7-8 with TRBJ2-3; 7 bases line up with TRBD1. Germline loops: CDR1 SGHVS, CDR2 FQNEAQ. Trimming at V came to 5 bases and at J to 2 bases, leaving 4 bases not matched to a gene. The CDR3 runs 14 residues. The chain's CDR3 is CASSEGGFTDTQYF. In DNA form, the CDR3 reads TGTGCCAGCAGCGAAGGGGGCTTCACAGATACGCAGTATTTT.

CDR3 sequence reads: CASSQLLAGRETQYF. For the CDR3, the DNA is TGTGCCAGCAGCCAACTACTAGCGGGGAGGGAGACCCAGTACTTC. The chain joins TRBV5-4 to TRBJ2-5, with TRBD2 matching over 10 bases. The germline V gene has CDR1 SGHNT and CDR2 YYREEE (reference sequence). This CDR3 comprises 15 residues. Unmatched junction bases numbered 8, after V lost 4 bases and J lost 5 bases.

This chain uses TRBV2 with TRBJ1-2; D is unclear. The length of the CDR3 is 15 residues. The V gene's germline CDR1 is SNHLY and CDR2 FYNNEI. Trimming took 0 bases from V and 6 from J, leaving 14 bases between them. CDR3 amino acids: CASSEAAAGADGYTF. The CDR3 DNA follows: TGTGCCAGCAGTGAAGCTGCGGCAGGCGCAGATGGCTACACCTTC.

The chain combines TRBV11-3 with TRBJ1-2; 10 nucleotides match TRBD1. V shed 5 bases and J 4 bases; nucleotides not matched to a gene: 10. The germline gives CDR1 SGHNT, CDR2 YENEEA. The CDR3 spans 16 residues. Here the CDR3 DNA reads TGTGCCAGCAGCCAGAGACAGGGGGCGAGTATCTATGGCTACACCTTC. Its protein product is CASSQRQGASIYGYTF. Supplemented by reference TRBV11-3 and TRBJ1-2, the full variable domain reads EAGVVQSPRYKIIEKKQPVAFWCNPISGHNTLYWYLQNLGQGPELLIRYENEEAVDDSQLPKDRFSAERLKGVDSTLKIQPAELGDSAVYLCASSQRQGASIYGYTFGSGTRLTVV.